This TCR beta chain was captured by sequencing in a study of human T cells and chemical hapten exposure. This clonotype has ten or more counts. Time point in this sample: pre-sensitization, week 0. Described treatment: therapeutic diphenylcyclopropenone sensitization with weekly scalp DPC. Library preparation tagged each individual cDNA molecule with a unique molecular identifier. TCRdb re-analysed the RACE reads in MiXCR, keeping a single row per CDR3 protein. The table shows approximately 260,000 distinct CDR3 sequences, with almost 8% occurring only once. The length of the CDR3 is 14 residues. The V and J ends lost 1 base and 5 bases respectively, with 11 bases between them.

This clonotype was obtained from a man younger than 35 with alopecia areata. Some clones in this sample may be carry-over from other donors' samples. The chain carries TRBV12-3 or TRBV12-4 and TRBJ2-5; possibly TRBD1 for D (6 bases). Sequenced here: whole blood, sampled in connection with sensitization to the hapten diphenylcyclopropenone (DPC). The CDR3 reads CASSLVGGPETQYF. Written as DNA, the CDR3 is TGTGCCAGCAGTTTAGTTGGGGGCCCGGAGACCCAGTACTTC.